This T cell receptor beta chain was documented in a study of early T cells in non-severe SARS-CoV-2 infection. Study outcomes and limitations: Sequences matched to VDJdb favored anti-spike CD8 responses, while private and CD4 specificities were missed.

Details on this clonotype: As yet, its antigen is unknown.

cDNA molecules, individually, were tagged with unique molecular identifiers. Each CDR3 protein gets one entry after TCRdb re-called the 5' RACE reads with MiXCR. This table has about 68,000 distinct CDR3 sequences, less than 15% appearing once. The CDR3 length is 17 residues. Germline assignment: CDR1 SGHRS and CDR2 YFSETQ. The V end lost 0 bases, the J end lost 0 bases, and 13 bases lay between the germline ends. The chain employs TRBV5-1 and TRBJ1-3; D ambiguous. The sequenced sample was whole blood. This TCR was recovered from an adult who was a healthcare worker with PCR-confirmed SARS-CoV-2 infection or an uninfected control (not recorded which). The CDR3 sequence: CASSLVSPNLSGNTIYF. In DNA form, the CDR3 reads TGCGCCAGCAGCTTGGTTAGTCCTAACCTCTCTGGAAACACCATATATTTT.